This TCR beta chain was documented in a study of regulatory T cells in long-lasting Graves disease. CDR3 regions were amplified by Arm-PCR using iRepertoire HTBI primers to build TCR beta libraries. TCRdb re-analysed the multiplex PCR reads in MiXCR, keeping a single row per CDR3 protein. Of around 510,000 distinct CDR3 sequences in the sample, about a fifth were seen once. With 5 bases clipped from V and 2 bases from J, the junction kept 8 bases outside the gene matches. The CDR3 loop spans 17 amino acids. Germline assignment: CDR1 MNHEY and CDR2 SMNVEV (reference sequence). The time point: persistent/refractory GD, antithyroid drugs over 5 years with positive TRAb. From RNA extracted from PBMCs, the TCR library was made.

This clonotype was sampled from a female donor with Graves disease. Sequencing used peripheral blood mononuclear cells (PBMCs), obtained when the disease was refractory, from a patient treated with antithyroid drugs. J is TRBJ2-6 and V is TRBV27; 8 nucleotides align to TRBD1. The CDR3 DNA reads TGTGCCAGCAGTCCGCGACAGGGGATCCCTGGGGCCAACGTCCTGACTTTC. This gives the protein CASSPRQGIPGANVLTF.